This paragraph reports one T cell receptor beta chain. Its antigen is as yet unknown. Use of 60 Vbeta and 13 Jbeta primers characterized the PCR. Sequencing was performed with immunoSEQ multiplex PCR; in TCRdb, only in-frame clones are kept and a portion is missing. The table includes some 99,000 clones, roughly three quarters detected once. After removal of 3 bases from V and 5 bases from J, the junction contained 7 bases not matched to a gene. CDR1 and CDR2 from the germline V gene are SGHNT and YYREEE (reference sequence). This CDR3 has 15 residues. These data originate in a study of cytomegalovirus exposure and HLA in healthy donors. Whole-study results and caveats: There were several of the most significant clusters that appeared linked to common viral pathogens in a later analysis. The study designated 160 or so TCR beta chains cytomegalovirus-associated. Reported results showed that the classifier diagnosed cytomegalovirus status with high specificity and sensitivity. Clonal expansion, a later analysis showed, was greater in HLA-associated TCR beta chains than in equally common others.

The chain uses TRBV5-4 and TRBJ2-5; 10 bases are shared with TRBD2. Sequencing was carried out using PBMCs. This clonotype was obtained from a man in his forties in good health and CMV-seronegative. For the CDR3, the DNA is TGTGCCAGCAGCTCTACTTTAGCGGGGGGTGAGACCCAGTACTTC. It yields the protein CASSSTLAGGETQYF.